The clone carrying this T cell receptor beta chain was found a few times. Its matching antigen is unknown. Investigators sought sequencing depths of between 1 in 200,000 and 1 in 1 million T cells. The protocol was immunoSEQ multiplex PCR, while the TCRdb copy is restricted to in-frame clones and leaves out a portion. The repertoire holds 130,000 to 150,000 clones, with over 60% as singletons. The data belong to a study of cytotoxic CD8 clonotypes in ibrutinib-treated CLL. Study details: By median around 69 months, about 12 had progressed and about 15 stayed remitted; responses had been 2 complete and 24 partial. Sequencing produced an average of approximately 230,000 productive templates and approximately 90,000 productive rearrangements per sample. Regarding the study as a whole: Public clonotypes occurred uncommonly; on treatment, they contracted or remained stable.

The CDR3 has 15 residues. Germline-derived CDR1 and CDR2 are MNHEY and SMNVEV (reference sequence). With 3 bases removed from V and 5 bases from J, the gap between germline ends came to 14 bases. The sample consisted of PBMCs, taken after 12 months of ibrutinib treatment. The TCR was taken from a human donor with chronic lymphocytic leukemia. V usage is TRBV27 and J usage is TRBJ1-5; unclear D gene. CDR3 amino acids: CASSLTQTSHQPQHF. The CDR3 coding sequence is TGTGCCAGCAGTTTGACTCAAACCAGTCATCAGCCCCAGCATTTT.